Sequencing of this T cell receptor beta chain was carried out in a study of T cells after yellow fever vaccination. This clonotype appeared many times. TCRdb processed the 5' RACE reads anew with MiXCR; each CDR3 protein has one entry. The sample lists approximately 580,000 distinct CDR3 sequences; approximately 16% were seen once. Sequenced material: PBMCs, taken about 5 days after the first yellow fever vaccination. The clonotype was recovered from a man aged 18 to 29 who received the YFV17D yellow fever vaccine.

In DNA, the CDR3 is TGTGCCATAGGGGACGGCTACACCTTC. Amino acid sequence: CAIGDGYTF. This chain connects TRBV10-3 to TRBJ1-2; possibly TRBD1 for D (5 bases). This CDR3 region has 9 residues. Germline V gene sequence: CDR1 ENHRY, CDR2 SYGVKD. V lost 9 bases to trimming and J lost 8 bases, with 7 bases between them.